This TCR beta chain was found in a study of blood T cell repertoires in COVID-19. The overall study: Acute and convalescent COVID-19 samples came from the United States, Italy and Spain. PBMCs, B-cell-depleted T cells, or T cells provided the cDNA or gDNA that made up the material.

Trimming shortened V by 8 bases and J by 0 bases, and 6 bases separated the two germline ends. Germline assignment: CDR1 LGHDT and CDR2 YNNKEL (reference sequence). The CDR3 is 12 amino acids. Method: immunoSEQ multiplex PCR; TCRdb's copy keeps in-frame clones and lacks some. The sample consists of about 170,000 clones, 87% of them appearing once. Sequencing input: peripheral blood. This receptor was obtained from a woman aged 45 to 65 with acute or convalescent COVID-19. The chain links TRBV3-1 (or the pseudogene TRBV3-2) to TRBJ2-3; D gene unclear. As DNA, the CDR3 is TGTGCCAGCTCGTCGAGCACAGATACGCAGTATTTT. The encoded protein is CASSSSTDTQYF.